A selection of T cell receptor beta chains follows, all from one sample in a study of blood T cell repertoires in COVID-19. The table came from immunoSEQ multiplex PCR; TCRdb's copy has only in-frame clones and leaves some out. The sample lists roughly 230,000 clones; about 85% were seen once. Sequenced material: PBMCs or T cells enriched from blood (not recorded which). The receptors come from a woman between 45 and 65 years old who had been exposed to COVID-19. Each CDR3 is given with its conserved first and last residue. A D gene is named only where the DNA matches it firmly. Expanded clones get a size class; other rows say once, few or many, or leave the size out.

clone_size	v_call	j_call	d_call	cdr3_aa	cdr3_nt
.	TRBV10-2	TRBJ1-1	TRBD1	CASSPGQGFSTEAFF	TGCGCCAGCAGTCCTGGACAGGGGTTCAGCACTGAAGCTTTCTTT
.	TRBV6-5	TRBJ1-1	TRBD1	CASSYARQGREAFF	TGTGCCAGCAGTTACGCAAGACAGGGACGTGAAGCTTTCTTT
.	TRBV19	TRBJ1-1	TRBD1	CASGSGTGPLNTEAFF	TGTGCCAGTGGATCCGGGACAGGGCCCCTGAACACTGAAGCTTTCTTT
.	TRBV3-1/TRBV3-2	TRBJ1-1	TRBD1	CASSHHEEGAEAFF	TGTGCCAGCAGCCATCACGAAGAGGGGGCCGAGGCTTTCTTT
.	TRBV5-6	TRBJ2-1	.	CASSLGMLANEQFF	TGTGCCAGCAGCTTGGGGATGCTAGCCAATGAGCAGTTCTTC
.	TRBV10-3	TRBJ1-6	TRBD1	CAISDSIEGAVTLHF	TGTGCCATCAGTGATAGTATCGAGGGGGCCGTCACCCTCCACTTT
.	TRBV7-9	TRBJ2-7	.	CASSYDGYEQYF	TGTGCCAGCAGCTATGACGGGTACGAGCAGTACTTC
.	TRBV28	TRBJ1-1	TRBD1	CASSCRTGWVNTEAFF	TGTGCCAGCAGTTGCCGGACAGGGTGGGTGAACACTGAAGCTTTCTTT
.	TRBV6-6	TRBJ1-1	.	CASRSEAPAEAFF	TGTGCCAGCAGATCGGAGGCTCCCGCTGAAGCTTTCTTT
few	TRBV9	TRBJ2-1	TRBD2	CASSDRLAGGYNEQFF	TGTGCCAGCAGCGATCGACTAGCGGGGGGGTACAATGAGCAGTTCTTC
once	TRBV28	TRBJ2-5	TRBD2	CASSLLAGGLQETQYF	TGTGCCAGCAGTTTGTTAGCGGGGGGTCTCCAAGAGACCCAGTACTTC
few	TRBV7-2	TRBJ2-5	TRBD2	CASSSPSGGRETQYF	TGTGCCAGCAGCTCGCCTAGCGGGGGAAGGGAGACCCAGTACTTC
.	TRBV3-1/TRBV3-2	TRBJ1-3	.	CASSQRGLAGNTIYF	TGTGCCAGCAGCCAACGTGGACTGGCTGGAAACACCATATATTTT
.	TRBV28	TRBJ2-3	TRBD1	CASSFSGQFTDTQYF	TGTGCCAGCAGTTTCTCGGGACAGTTCACAGATACGCAGTATTTT
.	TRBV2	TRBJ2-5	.	CASDGQTAQYF	TGTGCCAGCGACGGACAGACAGCCCAGTACTTC
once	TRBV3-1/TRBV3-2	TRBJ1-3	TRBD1	CASSQVTGGTGNTIYF	TGTGCCAGCAGCCAAGTGACAGGGGGTACTGGAAACACCATATATTTT
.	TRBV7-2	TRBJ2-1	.	CASSFKQAFSATYNEQFF	TGTGCCAGCAGCTTCAAACAGGCTTTTTCCGCTACCTACAATGAGCAGTTCTTC
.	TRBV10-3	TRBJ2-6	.	CAISDLSSGANVLTF	TGTGCCATCAGTGATCTGAGCTCTGGGGCCAACGTCCTGACTTTC
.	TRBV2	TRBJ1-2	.	CASSDNRPQRNGYTF	TGTGCCAGCAGTGATAATCGGCCCCAGAGGAATGGCTACACCTTC
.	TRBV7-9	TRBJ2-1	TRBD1	CASSGRQGNEQFF	TGTGCCAGCAGCGGTCGACAGGGGAATGAGCAGTTCTTC
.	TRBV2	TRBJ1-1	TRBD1	CAREVQGVMNTEAFF	TGTGCCAGAGAGGTTCAGGGGGTAATGAACACTGAAGCTTTCTTT
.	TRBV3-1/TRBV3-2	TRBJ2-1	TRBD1	CASSPDHWTGRVGQFF	TGTGCCAGCAGCCCCGACCACTGGACAGGGCGGGTAGGGCAGTTCTTC
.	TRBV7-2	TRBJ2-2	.	CASSLAGVTGELFF	TGTGCCAGCAGCTTAGCGGGCGTAACCGGGGAGCTGTTTTTT
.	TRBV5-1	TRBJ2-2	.	CASSAMSGNTGELFF	TGCGCCAGCAGCGCTATGAGCGGGAACACCGGGGAGCTGTTTTTT
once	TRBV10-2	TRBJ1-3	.	CASRAGDAGNTIYF	TGCGCCAGCAGGGCAGGGGATGCTGGAAACACCATATATTTT
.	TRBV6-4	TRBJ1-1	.	CASRAWGEANTEAFF	TGTGCCAGCAGAGCTTGGGGGGAGGCCAACACTGAAGCTTTCTTT
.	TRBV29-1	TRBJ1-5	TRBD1	CSVGTTGDNQPQHF	TGCAGCGTTGGGACGACAGGGGACAATCAGCCCCAGCATTTT
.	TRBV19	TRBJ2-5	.	CASSIGATHQETQYF	TGTGCCAGTAGTATTGGGGCTACACACCAAGAGACCCAGTACTTC
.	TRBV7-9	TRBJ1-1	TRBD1	CASSLAGTVNTEAFF	TGTGCCAGCAGCCTAGCCGGGACAGTGAACACTGAAGCTTTCTTT
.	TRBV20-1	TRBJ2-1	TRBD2	CSASPDRDYYNEQFF	TGCAGTGCTAGTCCGGACCGGGACTACTACAATGAGCAGTTCTTC
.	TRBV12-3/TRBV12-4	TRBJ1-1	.	CASSLIITEAFF	TGTGCCAGCAGTTTAATAATCACTGAAGCTTTCTTT
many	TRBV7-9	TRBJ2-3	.	CASTPKAAFGADTQYF	TGTGCCAGCACCCCTAAAGCGGCATTCGGAGCAGATACGCAGTATTTT
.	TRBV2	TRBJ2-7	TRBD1	CASSLDREWGSYEQYF	TGTGCCAGCAGCCTCGACAGGGAATGGGGGTCCTACGAGCAGTACTTC
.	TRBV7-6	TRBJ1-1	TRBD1	CASSLAAGGTSEAFF	TGTGCCAGCAGCTTAGCGGCAGGGGGAACTTCTGAAGCTTTCTTT
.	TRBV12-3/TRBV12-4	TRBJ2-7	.	CASSSLGQGWYF	TGTGCCAGCAGCTCTCTAGGGCAGGGCTGGTACTTC
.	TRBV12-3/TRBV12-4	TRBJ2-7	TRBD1	CASSLRGDRWYF	TGTGCCAGCAGCCTAAGAGGGGACAGGTGGTACTTC
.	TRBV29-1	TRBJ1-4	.	CSVGGRGEKLFF	TGCAGCGTTGGGGGGAGGGGTGAAAAACTGTTTTTT
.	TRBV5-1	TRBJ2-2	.	CASSFSQEGGELFF	TGCGCCAGCAGCTTCTCCCAGGAGGGCGGGGAGCTGTTTTTT
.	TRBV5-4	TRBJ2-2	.	CASSLKGHGGTGELFF	TGTGCCAGCAGCTTGAAAGGACACGGGGGAACCGGGGAGCTGTTTTTT
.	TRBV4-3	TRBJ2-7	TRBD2	CASSQVWGTSGASEQYF	TGCGCCAGCAGCCAAGTGTGGGGGACTAGCGGGGCGAGCGAGCAGTATTTC
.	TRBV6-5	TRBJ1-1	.	CASHLLGRNTEAFF	TGTGCCAGCCACCTCCTGGGGAGGAACACTGAAGCTTTCTTT
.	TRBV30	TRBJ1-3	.	CAWTLGGRNTIYF	TGTGCCTGGACTCTAGGGGGAAGAAACACCATATATTTT
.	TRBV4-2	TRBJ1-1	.	CASSPSGSLNTEAFF	TGTGCCAGCAGCCCTAGCGGGAGCCTAAACACTGAAGCTTTCTTT
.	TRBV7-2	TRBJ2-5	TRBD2	CASSSGGWETQYF	TGTGCCAGCAGCTCGGGGGGTTGGGAGACCCAGTACTTC
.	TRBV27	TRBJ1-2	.	CASSPRGYGYTF	TGTGCCAGCAGCCCTCGGGGCTATGGCTACACCTTC
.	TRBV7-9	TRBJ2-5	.	CASSLARGLRETQYF	TGTGCCAGCAGCTTAGCGCGAGGACTGAGGGAGACCCAGTACTTC